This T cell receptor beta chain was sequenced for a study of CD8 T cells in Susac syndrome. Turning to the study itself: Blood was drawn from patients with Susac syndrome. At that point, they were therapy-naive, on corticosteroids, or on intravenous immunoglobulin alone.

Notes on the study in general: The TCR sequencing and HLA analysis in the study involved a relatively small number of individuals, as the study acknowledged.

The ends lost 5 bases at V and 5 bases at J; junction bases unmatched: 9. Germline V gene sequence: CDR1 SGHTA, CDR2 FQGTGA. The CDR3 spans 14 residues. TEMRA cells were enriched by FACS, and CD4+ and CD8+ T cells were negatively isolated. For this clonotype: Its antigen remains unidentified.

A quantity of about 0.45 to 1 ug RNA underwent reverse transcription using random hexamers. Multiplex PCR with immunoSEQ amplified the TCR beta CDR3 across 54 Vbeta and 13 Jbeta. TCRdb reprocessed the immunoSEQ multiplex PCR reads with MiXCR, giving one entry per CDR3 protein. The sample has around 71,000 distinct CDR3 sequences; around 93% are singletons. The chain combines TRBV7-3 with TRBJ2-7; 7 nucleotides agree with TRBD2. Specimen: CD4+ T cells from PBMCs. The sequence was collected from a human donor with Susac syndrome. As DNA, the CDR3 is TGTGCCAGCAGCCGGATGGGAGGGGACGACGAGCAGTACTTC. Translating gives CASSRMGGDDEQYF.